Listed here is a single TCR beta chain. Antigen specificity is unknown. This entry comes from a study of T-cell memory formation after mild COVID-19. Germline V gene sequence: CDR1 SGHVS, CDR2 FNYEAQ. The CDR3 has 15 amino acids. With V trimmed by 1 base and J by 2 bases, 3 bases remained unmatched. Study-wide points: The main location of contracting CD4+ clones was CM and EM, and that of contracting CD8+ clones was EMRA. Clones shrinking from day 15 to 85 showed even CD4/CD8 mixes; later expanders tilted CD4+. Second-wave clones that peaked on day 37 lacked confirmed SARS-CoV-2 specificity.

Constant-segment primers and 5'RACE yielded cDNA libraries for TCR alpha and TCR beta, each carrying sample barcodes and UMIs. Each CDR3 protein is one row after TCRdb ran MiXCR on the 5' RACE reads. Of around 250,000 distinct CDR3 sequences listed, over 15% are singletons. Sequenced: PBMCs or a T cell subset sorted from them (not recorded which). The chain employs TRBV7-6 and TRBJ2-3; 7 bases fit TRBD2. This sequence originates from a man between 18 and 29 years old who had mild COVID-19 (a few samples of this study predate the infection). Cell type and time point are not known. CDR3 in DNA: TGTGCCAGCAGCTTAGGCGGGAGTTACACAGATACGCAGTATTTT. Its translation is CASSLGGSYTDTQYF.